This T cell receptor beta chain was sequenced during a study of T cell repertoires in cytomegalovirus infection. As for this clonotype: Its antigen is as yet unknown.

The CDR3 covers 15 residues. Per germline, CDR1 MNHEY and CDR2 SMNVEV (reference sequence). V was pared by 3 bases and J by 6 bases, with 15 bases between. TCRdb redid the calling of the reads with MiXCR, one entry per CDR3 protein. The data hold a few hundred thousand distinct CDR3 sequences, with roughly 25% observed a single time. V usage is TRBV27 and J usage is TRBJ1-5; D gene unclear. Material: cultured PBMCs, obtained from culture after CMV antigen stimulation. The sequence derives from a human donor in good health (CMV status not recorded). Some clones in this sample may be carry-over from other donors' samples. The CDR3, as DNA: TGTGCCAGCAGTTTGATGTTTGGACCTACTCAGCCCCAGCATTTT. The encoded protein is CASSLMFGPTQPQHF.